The sequence of this T cell receptor (beta chain) was determined in a study of CD8+CD57+ T cells in acquired aplastic anemia (dated by TCRdb to 2016 to 2019). About the investigation overall: A mean of roughly 2.9 ug of DNA, ranging from roughly 0.2 to 27.4 ug, was extracted from sorted CD4+ and CD8+ cells. CD8+CD57+ expansion was defined as a frequency above the mean frequency observed in healthy subjects. Overall study outcomes, separate from this receptor: Between patients and healthy controls, no significant difference in CD8+ Simpson's diversity was found (P=0.060). Although 25 to 30 CD8+ CDR3 sequences were shared by patients and controls, these sequences appeared highly expressed in patients and within the immunodominant clones of patients.

Flow cytometry had shown CD8+CD57+ cell expansion in the patients selected for sequencing. Every patient had severe acquired aplastic anemia, diagnosed using the International Study of Aplastic Anemia and Agranulocytosis and Camitta criteria. No therapy had been received by the patients at the time of blood sampling. In the study, sorted CD4+ and CD8+ blood T cells from patients with severe aplastic anemia and from healthy subjects underwent deep sequencing of TCR repertoires. Patients were enrolled under clinicaltrials.gov protocols 00001620, 01623167, 00001397, 00071045, 00081523 and 00961064 in the USA. Ficoll-Paque density gradient centrifugation was used to isolate peripheral blood mononuclear cells. Before DNA was extracted, CD4+ and CD8+ T cells were sorted using either FACS or magnetic beads. On this clonotype itself: The antigen this receptor binds is unknown. The input lacks base qualities; no much larger clone sits a single base away.

Genomic DNA served as template for TCR beta VDJ combination and CDR3 sequence profiling. An Illumina HiSeq 2000 was used for TCR repertoire sequencing. Per the original workflow: Repertoire assessment relied on Simpson's diversity index, CDR3 size and DJ length profiles, and TRBV/TRBJ rearrangement plots. The most abundant DNA sequence in the deep sequencing data was defined as the immunodominant clone. CDR3 amino acid sequences were checked for sharing between subjects and were compared against published repertoires and the VDJdb database. The public reads were quality trimmed at Q25 with fastp and then assembled into clones with MiXCR by TCRdb, keeping productive beta chains. Rows merge per CDR3 protein into single entries with the most common DNA and genes. The V and J calls, along with clone size, are taken from TCRdb and not from the paper's own processing. Recorded for this sample are roughly 190,000 distinct CDR3 sequences; more than 45% of them occurred a single time. 8.5% to 10% of the sample rests with the top ten.

CDR3 length: 17 amino acids, cysteine to phenylalanine. The read is trimmed to its CDR3 DNA, 51 bases read in frame from base 1. CDR1 LNHDA and CDR2 SQIVND are derived from the germline V gene (reference sequence). V drops 9 bases and J drops 5 bases, leaving 26 bases in between. Recombination joined TRBV19 with TRBJ2-1, with a weak D call of TRBD1 (7 bases match). This clonotype was obtained from a human donor with aplastic anemia. The specimen was sorted CD4+, CD8+, or CD8+CD57+ T cells (not recorded which) from PBMCs. The CDR3 amino acid sequence is: CASTGKEWRDSHNEQFF. The nucleotide sequence is TGTGCCAGCACTGGCAAGGAATGGCGGGACAGTCACAATGAGCAGTTCTTC.